The source of this T cell receptor beta chain is a study of OX40 agonist ivuxolimab in advanced cancers. General notes on the study: Ivuxolimab was an agonistic, fully human IgG2 monoclonal antibody directed against OX40 (CD134), a costimulatory receptor. Peripheral TCRbeta sequencing aimed to test whether ivuxolimab altered TCR sequence diversity and caused clonal T-cell expansion. Partial responses occurred in three dose-escalation patients, of whom one had hepatocellular carcinoma and two had cutaneous melanoma. Patients were allowed to have had prior anti-PD-1, anti-PD-L1 or anti-CTLA-4 therapy, and approximately 39% of the dose-escalation patients had been treated with checkpoint inhibitors. Intravenous ivuxolimab was administered to patients every 2 weeks at six dose levels: 0.01, 0.1, 0.3, 1.5, 3 and 10 mg/kg. The paper reports the monotherapy dose-escalation portion (N of about 56 patients) of the phase I ivuxolimab trial. In the dose-escalation cohort, 70% to 85% of patients were male, and the mean age was approximately 60 years, with a range of roughly 20 to 80. Among the roughly 50 dose-escalation patients, around 19 had hepatocellular carcinoma, 15 or so melanoma, 9 renal cell carcinoma and 9 head and neck cancer.

Beyond this particular receptor, the publication reports: The antigen specificity of the peripheral T cells that underwent clonal expansion was not determined. In partial responders in the 0.1-3.0 mg/kg groups, normalized peripheral clonal expansion was found to be among the lowest, especially among CD8+ T cells. Low levels of normalized T-cell clonal expansion were also seen in some patients who did not respond. After ivuxolimab, CD8+ T cells had more expanded clones than CD4+ T cells on average. Clonal expansion of both CD4+ and CD8+ blood T cells was observed from baseline to week 6 at doses 0.1 to 3.0 mg/kg.

V drops 1 base and J drops 0 bases, leaving 13 bases in between. CDR1 and CDR2, looked up from the germline V gene, are SGHVS and FNYEAQ. There are 16 amino acids in the CDR3, from cysteine to phenylalanine inclusive. This entry keeps only the CDR3 DNA: 48 bases, framed from base 1. The trial excluded patients who had a history of autoimmune disease or who were on systemic immunosuppression. Peripheral blood for TCR sequencing was collected from all dose cohorts at baseline, on cycle 4 day 1, and on cycle 7 day 1. Samples came from an open-label, multicenter, first-in-human phase I dose-escalation trial of ivuxolimab. Adults with locally advanced or metastatic melanoma, renal cell carcinoma, hepatocellular carcinoma or head and neck squamous cell carcinoma were enrolled in the trial. Before TCR sequencing, CD4+ T cells and CD8+ T cells from peripheral blood were sorted into separate populations. Details on this clone: The antigen this receptor binds is unknown. No much larger clonotype is one base removed from it; base qualities were not supplied.

To sequence the TCRbeta CDR3 region, genomic DNA was isolated from the sorted cells. The immunoSEQ Assay was used for sequencing of TCRbeta CDR3 regions. The table comes from immuneACCESS by way of TCRdb, which keeps in-frame sequences with V and J called. Part of the clones is missing from these tables; in studies checked, under half for an unresolved V gene and the rest for unknown reasons. Across this sample there are tens of thousands of clones, with less than 90% seen only once. The leading ten clones occupy under 0.75% of the sample. Material: CD4+ or CD8+ T cells sorted from blood, obtained in a trial of the OX40 agonist ivuxolimab. This chain joins TRBV7-6 to TRBJ2-7; 6 matching bases give a weak D call of TRBD2. This receptor was taken from an adult with an advanced solid tumor such as melanoma, head and neck, liver or kidney cancer. CDR3 protein: CASSLGARGASYEQYF. DNA sequence: TGTGCCAGCAGCTTAGGCGCGCGGGGAGCCTCCTACGAGCAGTACTTC.